A single sample is the source of the 5 T cell receptor beta chains below, sequenced in a study of blood T cell repertoires in COVID-19. The protocol was immunoSEQ multiplex PCR, while the TCRdb copy is restricted to in-frame clones and leaves out a portion. The sample records approximately 200,000 clones, around 89% being singletons. The sequencing sample was made of PBMCs or T cells enriched from blood (not recorded which). The receptor source for this set is a young woman in a cohort exposed to, infected with or recovered from COVID-19 (not recorded which).

V is TRBV5-8 and J is TRBJ1-3; a possible D gene is TRBD1 (5 bases). The CDR3 totals 11 residues. V gave up 4 bases and J gave up 10 bases, with 9 bases separating them. CDR1 SGHTS and CDR2 YDEGEE come from the germline V gene. Here the CDR3 DNA reads TGTGCCAGCAGCGCAGGGTGGACCATATATTTT. It is translated as CASSAGWTIYF.

The chain uses TRBV3-1 (or the pseudogene TRBV3-2) and TRBJ2-7; TRBD2 matches 10 bases. CDR3 size: 17 residues. J gave up 3 bases and V 2 bases, and 10 bases lay outside the gene matches. Germline V gives CDR1 LGHDT, CDR2 YNNKEL (reference sequence). The CDR3 nucleotides read TGTGCCAGCAGCCAAAGGCGCGGACTAGCGGTAAACTACGAGCAGTACTTC. Encoded protein: CASSQRRGLAVNYEQYF.

CDR3 bases: TGTGCCAGCAGAGCTCCGGGACAGCTGAACACTGAAGCTTTCTTT. Protein: CASRAPGQLNTEAFF. The chain employs TRBV28 and TRBJ1-1; TRBD1 matches at 7 bases. Germline-derived CDR1 and CDR2 are MDHEN and SYDVKM. The CDR3 extends over 15 amino acids. The V and J ends lost 6 bases and 0 bases, in that order; junction bases with no gene match: 7.

The chain links TRBV5-1 to TRBJ2-1; possible D gene TRBD2, 6 bases. Germline loops: CDR1 SGHRS, CDR2 YFSETQ. The CDR3 is 17 amino acids. Deletions cut 0 bases from V and 3 bases from J, with 16 bases between. In DNA, the CDR3 is TGCGCCAGCAGCTTGGATGCTCGTGTTAGCGGCTACAATGAGCAGTTCTTC. The encoded protein is CASSLDARVSGYNEQFF.

The gene calls are TRBV11-3 and TRBJ2-1, with TRBD2 identical over 9 bases. V shed 2 bases, J shed 1 base, and the junction held 3 bases outside the gene matches. The CDR3 is 16 amino acids. Germline V gives CDR1 SGHNT, CDR2 YENEEA. The DNA of the CDR3 is TGTGCCAGCAGCTTAACTAGCGGGTCATCCTACAATGAGCAGTTCTTC. Its translation is CASSLTSGSSYNEQFF.